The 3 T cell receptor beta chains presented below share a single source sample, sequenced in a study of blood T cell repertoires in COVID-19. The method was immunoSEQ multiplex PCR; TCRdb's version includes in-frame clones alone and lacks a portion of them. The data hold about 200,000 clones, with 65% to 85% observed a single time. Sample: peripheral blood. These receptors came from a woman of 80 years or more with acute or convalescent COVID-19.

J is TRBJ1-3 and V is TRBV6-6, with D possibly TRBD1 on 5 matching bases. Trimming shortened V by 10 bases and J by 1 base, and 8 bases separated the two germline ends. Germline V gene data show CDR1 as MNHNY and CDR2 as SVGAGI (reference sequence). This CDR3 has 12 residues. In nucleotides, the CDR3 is TGTGCCACGGCAGGGTCTGGAAACACCATATATTTT. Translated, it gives CATAGSGNTIYF.

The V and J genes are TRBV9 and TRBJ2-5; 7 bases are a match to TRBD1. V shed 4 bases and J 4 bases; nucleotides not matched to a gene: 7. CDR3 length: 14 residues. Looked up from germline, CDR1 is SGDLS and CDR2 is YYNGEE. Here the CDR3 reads CASSRQGMRETQYF. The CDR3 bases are TGTGCCAGCAGCCGACAGGGTATGCGAGAGACCCAGTACTTC. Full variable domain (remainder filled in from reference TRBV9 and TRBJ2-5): DSGVTQTPKHLITATGQRVTLRCSPRSGDLSVYWYQQSLDQGLQFLIQYYNGEERAKGNILERFSAQQFPDLHSELNLSSLELGDSALYFCASSRQGMRETQYFGPGTRLLVL.

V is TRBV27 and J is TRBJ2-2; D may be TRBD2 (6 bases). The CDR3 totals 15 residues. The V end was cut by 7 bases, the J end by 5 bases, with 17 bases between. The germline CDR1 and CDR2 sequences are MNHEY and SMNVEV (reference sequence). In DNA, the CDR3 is TGTGCCAGCAAGGCAGGGAGGAGTAGGACCGGGGAGCTGTTTTTT. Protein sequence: CASKAGRSRTGELFF.